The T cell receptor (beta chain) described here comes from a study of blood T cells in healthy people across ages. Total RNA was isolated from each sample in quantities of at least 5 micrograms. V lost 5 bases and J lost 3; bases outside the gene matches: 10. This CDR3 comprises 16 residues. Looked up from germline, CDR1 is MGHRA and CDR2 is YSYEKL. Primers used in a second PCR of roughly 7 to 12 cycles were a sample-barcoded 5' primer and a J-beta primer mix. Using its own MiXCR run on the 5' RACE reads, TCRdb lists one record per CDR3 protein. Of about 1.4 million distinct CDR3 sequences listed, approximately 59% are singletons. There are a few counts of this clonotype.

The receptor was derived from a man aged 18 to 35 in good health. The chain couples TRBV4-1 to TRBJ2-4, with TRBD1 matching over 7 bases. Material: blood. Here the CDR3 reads CASSDRRRDSKNIQYF. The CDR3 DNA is TGCGCCAGCAGCGATCGCCGACGGGACAGCAAAAACATTCAGTACTTC.